Reported below is one T cell receptor (delta chain). TCRdb repeated clone calling on the RT-PCR reads with CATT. The sample lists about 5,700 delta-chain clones, more than 1.5% occurring once. Unmatched junction bases numbered 10, after V lost 2 bases and J lost 4 bases. The V gene's germline CDR1 is GEAIGNYY and CDR2 EKD. This CDR3 has 16 amino acids. The data originate from a study of gamma-delta T cells after stem cell transplantation. The sample was gamma-delta T cells. V is TRDV2 and J is TRDJ1, with 9 bases fitting TRDD3. The origin of this receptor is a human donor. It is not recorded whose cells these are; they may come from a transplant donor. CDR3 sequence reads: CACDNLGDLKYDKLIF. CDR3 sequence (DNA): TGTGCCTGTGACAATCTGGGGGATCTGAAGTACGATAAACTCATCTTT.